The T cell receptor (beta chain) described here comes from a study of identical twins (dated by TCRdb to the mid-2010s). Regarding the research as a whole: To test whether fetal clonotypes persist, this study deep-sequenced TCR alpha and beta repertoires from monozygotic twins, from unrelated adults of various ages, and from cord blood. Replicate twin experiments were performed at different times using different library preparation protocols to rule out contamination. Points the paper makes about the study in general: In monozygotic twins, recombination models systematically underestimated out-of-frame TCR alpha sharing, but the models matched the sharing seen between unrelated individuals. Compared with coincidental sharing between unrelated individuals, an excess of low generation-probability sequences was observed among out-of-frame TCR alpha sequences shared between twins. Invariant T cells such as MAIT and iNKT could partly confound zero-insertion analyses, though diverse VJ usage argued against this for most clonotypes. Because the same donors could not be followed over many years, the conclusions relied on cross-sectional statistical analysis. In beta out-of-frame sequences, excess twin sharing was weaker, because having fewer shared sequences lowered the signal-to-noise ratio. Abundant cord blood beta clonotypes carried fewer insertions; young adult naive repertoires showed a weaker similar trend, while memory repertoires showed none.

Turning to this clonotype: The target of this receptor is not known. One end of the junction fails to match germline, which may point to a read error.

Every donor was a healthy Caucasian. Library method: 5' RACE. Sequencing relied on an Illumina HiSeq 2000. Template switching added a universal primer binding site, and the final cDNA carried a unique molecular identifier that allowed TCR cDNA molecules to be counted accurately. Specific primers in the conserved constant-segment region were used to synthesize first-strand cDNA for TCR alpha and beta chains. To control for contamination, every cDNA library carried two barcodes: a SMART-Mk sample barcode plus Illumina barcodes. Two successive PCR steps introduced TruSeq adapter sequences along with Illumina sample barcodes. The TCR alpha and beta cDNA libraries were sequenced on the Illumina HiSeq platform using custom primers. The original pipeline was this. MiGEC was used to process raw reads and extract unique molecular identifiers, and MiXCR was used to find CDR3 positions. Recombination models were inferred per individual with the repgenHMM and IGoR tools using an EM algorithm. Shared clonotypes were analyzed with the tcR package in R, and sharing was normalized by the product of cloneset sizes. To study raw recombination without the effects of thymic and clonal selection, out-of-frame nonproductive sequences were analyzed. TCRdb trimmed public reads at Q25 via fastp, called clones via MiXCR and kept in-frame beta chains. Identical CDR3 proteins give one entry, which carries the most common genes and DNA. TCRdb, rather than the study authors, made the V and J calls. The sample yields around 1.7 million distinct CDR3 sequences; more than 30% were counted once. Jointly, the top ten make up about 0.27% of the sample.

The germline V gene supplies CDR1 MNHNS and CDR2 SASEGT. The cysteine opens and the phenylalanine closes a CDR3 of 18 amino acids. Of the read, only the CDR3 DNA is kept; its 54 bases are in frame from base 1. The clonotype comes from a newborn girl in good health. This chain joins TRBV6-1 to TRBJ2-4; the D segment is perhaps TRBD1 or TRBD2, each sharing 5 matched bases. Material for sequencing was cord blood. The CDR3: CASSEALGRPLAKSIQYF. The bases are TGTGCCAGCAGTGAAGCGTTGGGACGTCCTCTAGCCAAAAGCATTCAGTACTTC.